This T cell receptor beta chain is drawn from a study of blood T cell repertoires in COVID-19. Study background: Acute-phase and convalescent COVID-19 samples originated in the United States, Italy and Spain.

This CDR3 comprises 15 residues. CDR1 and CDR2 (germline): KGHSH, LQKENI. The V end was cut by 3 bases, the J end by 1 base, with 11 bases between. Authors' data handling: The authors estimated nucleated cell counts from reference gene primer amplification. Profiled with immunoSEQ multiplex PCR; TCRdb holds only in-frame clones, not every one. From that table come the V and J calls and clone size; the DNA was used to work out D and trimming. The table lists approximately 160,000 clones, 80% to 85% of them singletons. Sample: peripheral blood. The gene calls are TRBV18 and TRBJ2-3; D is uncertain. This TCR was sampled from a man aged 18 to 30 with active or convalescent COVID-19. The CDR3 is CASSPGLKGTDTQYF. CDR3 coding DNA: TGTGCCAGCTCACCTGGGCTGAAGGGCACAGATACGCAGTATTTT. The full variable domain, with the rest looked up from reference TRBV18 and TRBJ2-3, is NAGVMQNPRHLVRRRGQEARLRCSPMKGHSHVYWYRQLPEEGLKFMVYLQKENIIDESGMPKERFSAEFPKEGPSILRIQQVVRGDSAAYFCASSPGLKGTDTQYFGPGTRLTVL.